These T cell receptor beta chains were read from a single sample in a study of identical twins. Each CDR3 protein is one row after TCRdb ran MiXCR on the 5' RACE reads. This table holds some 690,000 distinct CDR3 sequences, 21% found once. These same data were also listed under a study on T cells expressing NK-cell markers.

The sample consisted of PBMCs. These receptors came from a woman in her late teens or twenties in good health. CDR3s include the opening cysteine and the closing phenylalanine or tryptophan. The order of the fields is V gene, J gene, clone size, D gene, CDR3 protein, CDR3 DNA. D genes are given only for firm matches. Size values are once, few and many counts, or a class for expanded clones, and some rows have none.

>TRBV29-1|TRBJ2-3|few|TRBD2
CSAGWGGHRPDTQYF
TGCAGCGCGGGGTGGGGGGGTCATCGCCCAGATACGCAGTATTTT
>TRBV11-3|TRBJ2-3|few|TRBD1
CASSLDHGTGVTDTQYF
TGTGCCAGCAGCTTAGATCACGGGACAGGAGTCACAGATACGCAGTATTTT
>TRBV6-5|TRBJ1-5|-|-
CASSSVYGEEPQHF
TGTGCCAGCAGTTCGGTATACGGGGAGGAACCCCAGCATTTT
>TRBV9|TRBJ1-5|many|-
CASSVGGGNQPQHF
TGTGCCAGCAGCGTAGGGGGGGGCAATCAGCCCCAGCATTTT
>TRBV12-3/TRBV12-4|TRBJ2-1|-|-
CASSFGSEYNEQFF
TGTGCCAGCAGTTTTGGGTCGGAATACAATGAGCAGTTCTTC
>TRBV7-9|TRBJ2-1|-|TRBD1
CASSSRDRVDEQFF
TGTGCCAGCAGCTCCCGGGACAGGGTCGATGAGCAGTTCTTC
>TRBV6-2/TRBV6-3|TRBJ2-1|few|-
CAIQNSKIRAEQFF
TGTGCCATCCAGAACAGCAAGATCCGGGCTGAGCAGTTCTTC
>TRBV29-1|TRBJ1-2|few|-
CSANFDSAAGYTF
TGCAGTGCAAACTTCGACAGTGCCGCTGGCTACACCTTC
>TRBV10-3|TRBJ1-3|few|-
CAIRGLAGSGNTIYF
TGTGCCATCAGAGGCCTAGCGGGCTCTGGAAACACCATATATTTT
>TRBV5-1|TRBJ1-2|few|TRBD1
CASSLDRATYGYTF
TGCGCCAGCAGCTTAGACAGGGCGACCTATGGCTACACCTTC
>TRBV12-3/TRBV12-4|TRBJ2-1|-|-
CASSLSSPGYEQFF
TGTGCCAGCAGTTTAAGTAGTCCGGGGTATGAGCAGTTCTTC